The rows below give T cell receptor beta chains drawn from one sample of a study of shared clonotypes between healthy human individuals. Data came from immunoSEQ multiplex PCR; TCRdb stores just in-frame clones and leaves some out. The sample contains about 1.5 million clones, 95% to 99% of which appear only once. Sequences were obtained from naive CD4+ T cells sorted from blood. Receptor source: a man aged 25 to 40 in good health. Both conserved end residues are part of each CDR3. A D gene is named only where the DNA matches it firmly. Clone sizes are given selectively: once, few, many, or a class where the clone is expanded.

j_call,v_call,clone_size,d_call,cdr3_aa,cdr3_nt
TRBJ2-1,TRBV6-5,.,.,CASSYSGISYNEQFF,TGTGCCAGCAGTTATTCAGGGATCTCCTACAATGAGCAGTTCTTC
TRBJ2-1,TRBV10-2,once,TRBD2,CASRTSGYSYNEQFF,TGCGCCAGCAGAACTAGCGGTTACTCCTACAATGAGCAGTTCTTC
TRBJ2-7,TRBV11-2,.,TRBD1,CASSFVKGQGAGEQYF,TGTGCCAGCAGCTTTGTAAAGGGACAGGGGGCAGGCGAGCAGTACTTC
TRBJ2-7,TRBV28,.,.,CASIGLYEQYF,TGTGCCAGCATAGGGTTATACGAGCAGTACTTC
TRBJ2-3,TRBV18,.,TRBD2,CASSHLSGGSGTDTQYF,TGTGCCAGCTCACACCTCTCGGGCGGGAGTGGGACAGATACGCAGTATTTT
TRBJ2-7,TRBV19,.,TRBD2,CASSNGVAGDSYEQYF,TGTGCCAGTAGTAACGGGGTCGCGGGAGACTCCTACGAGCAGTACTTC
TRBJ2-7,TRBV7-9,.,.,CASSPAGYEQYF,TGTGCCAGCAGCCCCGCGGGGTACGAGCAGTACTTC
TRBJ1-2,TRBV5-6,.,.,CASSSMTGSNYGYTF,TGTGCCAGCAGCTCTATGACAGGTTCTAACTATGGCTACACCTTC
TRBJ2-1,TRBV9,.,.,CASSVAAGIPNEQFF,TGTGCCAGCAGCGTAGCTGCGGGAATCCCGAATGAGCAGTTCTTC
TRBJ2-7,TRBV18,.,.,CASQSGRSPEQYF,TGTGCCAGCCAATCGGGCCGGTCGCCCGAGCAGTACTTC
TRBJ2-7,TRBV5-4,.,.,CASSLAAGRAYEQYF,TGTGCCAGCAGCTTGGCGGCGGGAAGGGCCTACGAGCAGTACTTC